The 21 T cell receptor beta chains below all came from one sample that was sequenced in a study of cytomegalovirus exposure and HLA in healthy donors. Primers for the PCR totalled 60 Vbeta and 13 Jbeta. Profiled with immunoSEQ multiplex PCR; TCRdb holds only in-frame clones, not every one. The sample shows about 52,000 clones, approximately 77% of them seen only once. The sequenced sample was PBMCs. The source of these receptors is a woman between 50 and 59 years old in good health and CMV-seronegative.

The gene calls are TRBV7-9 and TRBJ1-1; D call uncertain. The germline V gene has CDR1 SEHNR and CDR2 FQNEAQ (reference sequence). Trimming took 5 bases from V and 4 from J, leaving 14 bases between them. The CDR3 runs 14 residues. The CDR3 sequence: CASSPPGASTEAFF. The CDR3 DNA reads TGTGCCAGCAGCCCCCCTGGTGCGTCCACTGAAGCTTTCTTT. Based on the CDR3 plus reference TRBV7-9 and TRBJ1-1, the full variable domain is DTGVSQNPRHKITKRGQNVTFRCDPISEHNRLYWYRQTLGQGPEFLTYFQNEAQLEKSRLLSDRFSAERPKGSFSTLEIQRTEQGDSAMYLCASSPPGASTEAFFGQGTRLTVV.

The CDR3 protein is CATSRDRGGYTF. The CDR3 coding sequence is TGTGCCACCAGCAGAGACAGGGGGGGCTACACCTTC. The gene calls are TRBV15 and TRBJ1-2; 7 nucleotides line up with TRBD1. Germline V gives CDR1 LNHNV, CDR2 YYDKDF (reference sequence). CDR3 length: 12 residues. V lost 0 bases and J lost 8; bases outside the gene matches: 0.

J is TRBJ2-5 and V is TRBV2; the match to TRBD2 covers 11 bases. Germline CDR1 and CDR2: SNHLY and FYNNEI. The V segment lost 4 bases and the J segment 4 bases; nucleotides outside the gene matches: 2. The CDR3 sequence is 14 residues long. The CDR3 loop reads CASSALAGGETQYF. Here the CDR3 DNA reads TGTGCCAGCAGTGCCCTAGCGGGAGGAGAGACCCAGTACTTC.

This clone showed up just a few times. V gene TRBV6-1 combines with J gene TRBJ2-1; tentatively, D is TRBD1 (6 bases). The length of the CDR3 is 14 residues. Germline assignment: CDR1 MNHNS and CDR2 SASEGT. Trimming removed 7 bases at V and 5 bases at J, with 15 bases between. Written as DNA, the CDR3 is TGTGCCAGCATCGGACAGACGATAGACAATGAGCAGTTCTTC. It encodes CASIGQTIDNEQFF.

Worth noting for this clone: At one end, the junction sequence differs from germline, possibly due to a read error. The chain uses TRBV28 and TRBJ1-2; a possible D gene is TRBD1 (5 bases). The length of the CDR3 is 10 residues. The germline V gene encodes CDR1 MDHEN and CDR2 SYDVKM. CDR3 loop: CASRSWTLVF. CDR3 in DNA: TGTGCCAGCAGAAGTTGGACATTAGTCTTC.

This sequence joins TRBV5-1 and TRBJ2-2, with 11 positions matching TRBD2. Unmatched junction bases numbered 5, after V lost 4 bases and J lost 3 bases. Looked up from germline, CDR1 is SGHRS and CDR2 is YFSETQ. This CDR3 is 16 amino acids long. Here the CDR3 reads CASSKISGRDTGELFF. In DNA, the CDR3 is TGCGCCAGCAGCAAAATTAGCGGGAGGGACACCGGGGAGCTGTTTTTT.

This sequence joins TRBV5-1 and TRBJ2-5, with 8 nucleotides matching TRBD2. This CDR3 contains 15 residues. Germline trimming cut 1 base from V and 2 bases from J; bases unmatched to any gene: 4. Germline V gene sequence: CDR1 SGHRS, CDR2 YFSETQ. CDR3 DNA sequence: TGCGCCAGCAGCTTGCTAGCGGGCCCACAAGAGACCCAGTACTTC. It specifies CASSLLAGPQETQYF. The variable domain in full, completed from reference TRBV5-1 and TRBJ2-5, reads KAGVTQTPRYLIKTRGQQVTLSCSPISGHRSVSWYQQTPGQGLQFLFEYFSETQRNKGNFPGRFSGRQFSNSRSEMNVSTLELGDSALYLCASSLLAGPQETQYFGPGTRLLVL.

The gene calls are TRBV6-1 and TRBJ2-1; tentative D call: TRBD1 (5 bases). CDR1 is MNHNS, CDR2 SASEGT, per germline. V lost 6 bases and J lost 8, with 11 bases in between. This CDR3 region has 12 residues. DNA of the CDR3: TGTGCCAGCAGCCCAAGGGGTTATGAGCAGTTCTTC. This sequence encodes CASSPRGYEQFF.

The chain's CDR3 is CASSPSGSEQFF. In DNA, the CDR3 is TGTGCCAGCAGCCCTAGCGGCAGTGAGCAGTTCTTC. V and J are TRBV11-2 and TRBJ2-1; 7 bases line up with TRBD2. The CDR3 is made up of 12 amino acids. Germline V CDR1 and CDR2: SGHAT, FQNNGV. J lost 9 bases, V lost 5 bases, and 4 bases had no gene match.

The genes are TRBV2 and TRBJ2-3; TRBD2 matches 10 bases. Germline V gives CDR1 SNHLY, CDR2 FYNNEI. The CDR3 has 15 amino acids. V lost 9 bases, J lost 2 bases, and 8 bases stayed unmatched. The CDR3 nucleotides read TGTGCCAGAAGAACCGGGACTAGCGACACAGATACGCAGTATTTT. Its translation is CARRTGTSDTDTQYF.

The chain couples TRBV11-1 to TRBJ2-1; possible D gene TRBD2, 5 bases. Germline-derived CDR1 and CDR2 are SGHAT and FQDESV (reference sequence). This CDR3 is 13 amino acids long. Trimming cost V 1 base and J 10 bases, with 11 bases left between them. Here the CDR3 reads CASSLGGSGEQFF. The CDR3 coding sequence is TGTGCCAGCAGCTTAGGAGGGTCCGGAGAGCAGTTCTTC.

The chain combines TRBV28 with TRBJ2-1; 16 bases fit TRBD2. Trimming at V came to 6 bases and at J to 8 bases, leaving 7 bases not matched to a gene. This CDR3 has 16 amino acids. Germline CDR1 reads MDHEN; CDR2 reads SYDVKM. This CDR3 is CASSLGTSGRAHEQFF. CDR3 DNA: TGTGCCAGCAGCCTGGGGACTAGCGGGAGGGCCCATGAGCAGTTCTTC. The full variable domain, rest sourced from reference TRBV28 and TRBJ2-1, is DVKVTQSSRYLVKRTGEKVFLECVQDMDHENMFWYRQDPGLGLRLIYFSYDVKMKEKGDIPEGYSVSREKKERFSLILESASTNQTSMYLCASSLGTSGRAHEQFFGPGTRLTVL.

The rearrangement joins TRBV9 to TRBJ2-1; no clear D gene. Germline values: CDR1 SGDLS, CDR2 YYNGEE. V lost 4 bases, J lost 1 base, and 18 bases lay in between. CDR3 length equals 17 residues. The CDR3 DNA reads TGTGCCAGCAGCCCATTCGGAGAACTTTCATCCTACAATGAGCAGTTCTTC. Its protein is CASSPFGELSSYNEQFF.

The chain carries TRBV6-5 and TRBJ2-7, with 9 bases aligning to TRBD1. The CDR3 spans 14 residues. The V gene end was trimmed by 4 bases and the J gene end by 3 bases; junction bases not matched to a gene: 4. Germline-derived CDR1 and CDR2 are MNHEY and SVGAGI. CDR3 nucleotide sequence: TGTGCCAGCAGTTCGGGACAGGGACGCTACGAGCAGTACTTC. This gives the protein CASSSGQGRYEQYF.

This clone was detected a few times. This chain links TRBV30 with TRBJ2-5, with TRBD1 matching 7 bases. With 4 bases clipped from V and 4 bases from J, the junction kept 6 bases outside the gene matches. In germline, CDR1 is GTSNPN, CDR2 SVGIG (reference sequence). The CDR3 has 13 amino acids. Here the CDR3 reads CAWTDRVGETQYF. In DNA, the CDR3 is TGTGCCTGGACAGACAGGGTCGGAGAGACCCAGTACTTC.

This clone was seen a few times. The V and J genes are TRBV7-8 and TRBJ2-7; D is unresolved. Trimming pared 5 bases from V and 3 bases from J, leaving 14 bases between. Germline-derived CDR1 and CDR2 are SGHVS and FQNEAQ. The CDR3 has 14 amino acids. The CDR3 bases are TGTGCCAGCAGCGAGCGACTGGTCAGCTACGAGCAGTACTTC. As protein: CASSERLVSYEQYF.

This clone has only one observation. The chain uses TRBV19 and TRBJ1-4; TRBD1 matches at 7 bases. The CDR3 loop spans 15 amino acids. Losses at the gene ends were 9 bases for V and 3 bases for J; bases not matched to a gene: 10. The germline CDR1 and CDR2 sequences are LNHDA and SQIVND (reference sequence). CDR3 nucleotide sequence: TGTGCCAGCGCGGACAGGTGGTCAGCTAATGAAAAACTGTTTTTT. Its protein product is CASADRWSANEKLFF.

This chain links TRBV5-1 with TRBJ2-5; 9 nucleotides line up with TRBD2. The J call may be incorrect, as the DNA end agrees better with TRBJ2-7. Germline V gives CDR1 SGHRS, CDR2 YFSETQ. There are 15 residues in the CDR3. Here the CDR3 reads CASSLGTSGWYEQYF. The CDR3 DNA follows: TGCGCCAGCAGCTTGGGTACTAGCGGGTGGTACGAGCAGTACTTC.

The rearrangement joins TRBV19 to TRBJ2-1; D possibly corresponds to TRBD2 (5 bases). This CDR3 has 16 residues. Germline V gene lookup returns CDR1 LNHDA and CDR2 SQIVND (reference sequence). V was pared by 5 bases and J by 7 bases, with 21 bases between. CDR3 DNA sequence: TGTGCCAGTAGTGGAGTTGCGGGTCGGGTTTCGAATGAGCAGTTCTTC. Amino acids: CASSGVAGRVSNEQFF.

V usage is TRBV5-1 and J usage is TRBJ2-1; TRBD1 agrees at 7 bases. J lost 6 bases, V lost 7 bases, and 10 bases had no gene match. This CDR3 has 14 residues. CDR1 SGHRS and CDR2 YFSETQ come from the germline V gene. The CDR3 region is CASFLRQGSNEQFF. Here the CDR3 DNA reads TGCGCCAGCTTTTTGAGACAGGGAAGCAATGAGCAGTTCTTC. The complete variable domain, with remaining parts taken from reference TRBV5-1 and TRBJ2-1, reads KAGVTQTPRYLIKTRGQQVTLSCSPISGHRSVSWYQQTPGQGLQFLFEYFSETQRNKGNFPGRFSGRQFSNSRSEMNVSTLELGDSALYLCASFLRQGSNEQFFGPGTRLTVL.

This sequence joins TRBV6-1 and TRBJ2-3, with unresolved D. The germline gives CDR1 MNHNS, CDR2 SASEGT. V was pared by 1 base and J by 5 bases, with 7 bases between. CDR3 length equals 13 residues. CDR3 nucleotides: TGTGCCAGCAGTGAAGTTCGGTTAGATACGCAGTATTTT. Protein sequence: CASSEVRLDTQYF.